Following are 20 T cell receptor beta chains from one sample sequenced in a study of T cells in Graves' hyperthyroidism and ophthalmopathy. The TCR beta CDR3 regions underwent amplification using RNA transcripts as the source. First-round RT-PCR of the TCR CDR3 relied on the HTBI primer set. TCRdb reanalysed the multiplex PCR reads using MiXCR and keeps one entry per CDR3 protein. The data contain nearly 250,000 distinct CDR3 sequences, 15% to 20% of them seen just once; the ten biggest clones take up less than 35%. Sequences were obtained from blood. These receptors all come from a woman between 18 and 30 years old with Graves' ophthalmopathy.

This clonotype was seen a handful of times. The rearrangement links TRBV30 to TRBJ2-7, with 8 bases matching TRBD1. Germline loops: CDR1 GTSNPN, CDR2 SVGIG (reference sequence). V lost 7 bases and J lost 9; bases outside the gene matches: 11. CDR3 length: 12 residues. The CDR3, as DNA: TGTGCCTTCCAAACAGGACAGGGAGCGCAGTACTTC. The encoded protein is CAFQTGQGAQYF. The complete variable domain, with remaining parts taken from reference TRBV30 and TRBJ2-7, reads SQTIHQWPATLVQPVGSPLSLECTVEGTSNPNLYWYRQAAGRGLQLLFYSVGIGQISSEVPQNLSASRPQDRQFILSSKKLLLSDSGFYLCAFQTGQGAQYFGPGTRLTVT.

Details on this clonotype: A much larger clone sits a single nucleotide away, making a read error possible. The CDR3 does not close with the conserved phenylalanine or tryptophan, likely indicating a read error. This chain joins TRBV28 and TRBJ1-6, with no clear D. CDR1 is MDHEN, CDR2 SYDVKM, per germline. CDR3 length: 12 amino acids. Trimming removed 6 bases from V and 6 bases from J, with 6 bases in between. In DNA, the CDR3 is TGTGCCAGCAGCAGTGGTAATTCACCCCTCCACCTT. Amino acid sequence: CASSSGNSPLHL.

In this sample, this clonotype turned up many times. J is TRBJ1-1 and V is TRBV5-1, with D unclear. V was pared by 0 bases and J by 1 base, with 7 bases between. The germline CDR1 and CDR2 sequences are SGHRS and YFSETQ. The CDR3 is 14 residues long. CDR3 region: CASSLAHRNTEAFF. The CDR3 nucleotides read TGCGCCAGCAGCTTGGCGCATAGGAACACTGAAGCTTTCTTT.

The gene calls are TRBV28 and TRBJ1-5, with 9 nucleotides matching TRBD1. Looked up from germline, CDR1 is MDHEN and CDR2 is SYDVKM. The J segment lost 5 bases and the V segment lost 4 bases, leaving 9 bases of the junction unmatched. The CDR3 contains 16 residues. Here the CDR3 DNA reads TGTGCCAGCAGTTCTCTCGGGACAGGGTTGCATCAGCCCCAGCATTTT. Translating it yields CASSSLGTGLHQPQHF. Variable domain in full (rest from reference TRBV28 and TRBJ1-5): DVKVTQSSRYLVKRTGEKVFLECVQDMDHENMFWYRQDPGLGLRLIYFSYDVKMKEKGDIPEGYSVSREKKERFSLILESASTNQTSMYLCASSSLGTGLHQPQHFGDGTRLSIL.

In this sample, this clonotype turned up many times. The gene calls are TRBV6-2 or TRBV6-3 and TRBJ2-7; no clear D gene. Per the germline V gene, CDR1 is MNHEY and CDR2 is SVGEGT. The CDR3 is 14 amino acids. V shed 4 bases and J shed 0 bases, with 10 bases lying between them. The CDR3 sequence: CASSSGGSSYEQYF. The CDR3 region has the DNA TGTGCCAGCAGTTCCGGCGGCAGCTCCTACGAGCAGTACTTC.

This clonotype was detected a few times. This rearrangement joins TRBV19 to TRBJ2-6; a possible D gene is TRBD1 (6 bases). Germline V gene lookup returns CDR1 LNHDA and CDR2 SQIVND (reference sequence). This CDR3 contains 17 residues. Between the trimmed V and J ends, which lost 3 bases and 2 bases, there was a span of 14 bases. The CDR3 is CASSIRKQGTGANVLTF. The CDR3 nucleotides are TGTGCCAGTAGTATCCGAAAACAGGGAACTGGGGCCAACGTCCTGACTTTC.

This clonotype has a count of ten or more. The chain carries TRBV7-9 and TRBJ1-2; D not resolved. Looked up from germline, CDR1 is SEHNR and CDR2 is FQNEAQ (reference sequence). The germline V and J ends were trimmed by 8 bases and 4 bases, with 11 bases remaining between them. The CDR3 has 12 residues. CDR3 nucleotide sequence: TGTGCCAGCTTACACACGACCTATGGCTACACCTTC. Translation gives CASLHTTYGYTF.

This clonotype occurred many times. This sequence joins TRBV12-3 or TRBV12-4 and TRBJ2-7; D perhaps matches TRBD2 (6 bases). The CDR3 has 16 amino acids. V was cut by 1 base and J by 0 bases, with 13 bases left in between. The CDR3 DNA reads as TGTGCCAGCAGTTTAGGTAGCGGAGGGAGCTCCTACGAGCAGTACTTC. This translates into CASSLGSGGSSYEQYF.

This clonotype was counted between two and nine times. This sequence joins TRBV6-1 and TRBJ2-7; maybe TRBD1 (6 bases). This CDR3 comprises 13 residues. Germline values: CDR1 MNHNS, CDR2 SASEGT. The V end lost 6 bases, the J end lost 5 bases, and 14 bases lay between the germline ends. The CDR3 sequence: CASSRTGFHEQYF. The CDR3 nucleotides are TGTGCCAGCAGCCGAACAGGGTTTCACGAGCAGTACTTC.

This clonotype has ten or more counts. This sequence joins TRBV28 and TRBJ1-2; tentative D call: TRBD1 (5 bases). V lost 6 bases to trimming and J lost 1 base, with 15 bases between them. This CDR3 has 15 residues. The germline CDR1 and CDR2 sequences are MDHEN and SYDVKM. CDR3 loop: CASSPGTANNYGYTF. CDR3 DNA: TGTGCCAGCAGCCCAGGGACGGCGAATAACTATGGCTACACCTTC.

This clonotype was recorded many times. V gene TRBV20-1 combines with J gene TRBJ1-2; D uncertain. The CDR3 runs to 12 residues. CDR1 is DFQATT and CDR2 is SNEGSKA in the germline V gene (reference sequence). V lost 7 bases and J 3 bases, leaving 12 bases between the germline ends. The CDR3 sequence: CSVADGDYGYTF. The CDR3 nucleotides read TGCAGTGTCGCGGACGGGGACTATGGCTACACCTTC.

The chain carries TRBV13 and TRBJ1-2; 7 nucleotides match TRBD1. CDR1 and CDR2 from the germline V gene are PRHDT and FYEKMQ (reference sequence). With V trimmed by 6 bases and J by 11 bases, 12 bases remained unmatched. This CDR3 region has 13 residues. The CDR3 sequence is CASSETRQGRYTF. CDR3 sequence (DNA): TGTGCCAGCAGTGAGACCCGACAGGGCCGGTACACCTTC.

This clonotype was counted at least ten times. This chain joins TRBV5-4 and TRBJ2-5, with 8 bases matching TRBD2. From germline, CDR1 is SGHNT and CDR2 YYREEE (reference sequence). Trimming at V came to 1 base and at J to 4 bases, leaving 6 bases not matched to a gene. The CDR3 length is 15 residues. The CDR3 DNA sequence: TGTGCCAGCAGCTTGAAAAGCGGGAGAGGAGAGACCCAGTACTTC. Translation: CASSLKSGRGETQYF.

In this sample, this clonotype turned up many times. The CDR3: CSARDVVTANTGELFF. The CDR3 nucleotides read TGCAGTGCTAGAGATGTGGTTACAGCGAACACCGGGGAGCTGTTTTTT. The chain is built from TRBV20-1 and TRBJ2-2, with no clear D. The germline CDR1 and CDR2 sequences are DFQATT and SNEGSKA (reference sequence). Between the trimmed V and J ends, which lost 0 bases and 0 bases, there was a span of 11 bases. The CDR3 is 16 residues long.

As for this clonotype: This may arise from a read error, as a much more abundant clone is one base away. The chain joins TRBV15 to TRBJ1-1, with 8 positions matching TRBD1. V trimming: 3 bases; J trimming: 4 bases; junction bases outside the gene matches: 4. This CDR3 spans 14 amino acids. Germline V gene sequence: CDR1 LNHNV, CDR2 YYDKDF (reference sequence). As DNA, the CDR3 is TGTGCCACCAGCAGGAACAGGGGGGTCACTGAAGCTTTCTTT. Translating gives CATSRNRGVTEAFF. The full variable domain, its missing parts supplied by reference TRBV15 and TRBJ1-1, is DAMVIQNPRYQVTQFGKPVTLSCSQTLNHNVMYWYQQKSSQAPKLLFHYYDKDFNNEADTPDNFQSRRPNTSFCFLDIRSPGLGDTAMYLCATSRNRGVTEAFFGQGTRLTVV.

This clonotype has at least ten counts. The chain uses TRBV18 and TRBJ2-1, with no clear D. This CDR3 comprises 13 residues. V was clipped by 0 bases and J by 5 bases, with 5 bases between them. CDR1 and CDR2 from the germline V gene are KGHSH and LQKENI. CDR3 sequence (DNA): TGTGCCAGCTCACCACCACAGAACAATGAGCAGTTCTTC. Its translation: CASSPPQNNEQFF.

In this sample, this clonotype turned up many times. The V gene is TRBV28, the J gene TRBJ1-3, with D unclear. Germline V gene lookup returns CDR1 MDHEN and CDR2 SYDVKM. The CDR3 is 15 amino acids. Trimming removed 1 base at V and 0 bases at J, with 7 bases between. CDR3 amino acids: CASSLSQGSGNTIYF. In nucleotides, the CDR3 is TGTGCCAGCAGTTTATCCCAAGGCTCTGGAAACACCATATATTTT.

This clonotype was observed many times. The chain recombines TRBV4-2 with TRBJ1-1, with D tentatively TRBD1 (5 bases). Germline loops: CDR1 LGHNA, CDR2 YNFKEQ. CDR3 length equals 13 residues. V was shortened by 1 base and J by 6 bases, with 9 bases between the two germline ends. DNA of the CDR3: TGTGCCAGCAGCCAAGTAAGAGGGGCTGAAGCTTTCTTT. Its protein product is CASSQVRGAEAFF.

This clonotype was seen repeatedly, ten times or more. This rearrangement joins TRBV7-6 to TRBJ2-7; TRBD2 might be the D (6 bases). Germline V gene data show CDR1 as SGHVS and CDR2 as FNYEAQ. CDR3 length: 14 residues. V lost 4 bases and J 3 bases, leaving 13 bases between the germline ends. The CDR3 DNA follows: TGTGCCAGCAGCTCCGGCGGGGTAGGCTACGAGCAGTACTTC. The encoded protein is CASSSGGVGYEQYF.

At least ten counts were recorded for this clonotype. This chain uses TRBV6-1 with TRBJ1-1, with 9 bases that match TRBD1. Trimming at V came to 5 bases and at J to 3 bases, leaving 4 bases not matched to a gene. The CDR3 has 14 amino acids. CDR1 MNHNS and CDR2 SASEGT come from the germline V gene. As DNA, the CDR3 is TGTGCCAGCAGTCCCAGACAGGGGGACACTGAAGCTTTCTTT. It yields the protein CASSPRQGDTEAFF.